This T cell receptor (beta chain) was found in a study of blood T cell repertoires in COVID-19. Study details: The United States, Italy and Spain provided the acute and convalescent COVID-19 samples.

Original data processing: Cell counts per sample came from amplifying reference gene primers. Clones were sequenced by immunoSEQ multiplex PCR, and TCRdb holds only the in-frame ones, with some missing. D and trimming come from the DNA, and the V and J calls and clone size come from that table. Altogether hundreds of thousands of clones are present, just under 90% being singletons, with the ten largest covering 0.2% to 0.3%. The TCR originated in a woman aged 18-29 years with acute or convalescent COVID-19. Sample: peripheral blood.

DNA for the CDR3: TGTGCCAGCAGCACGGCGCGTGGGCGGGTCGTCAATGAGCAGTTCTTC. Translation gives CASSTARGRVVNEQFF. The genes are TRBV9 and TRBJ2-1, with a possible D match to TRBD2 (5 bases). Germline V gene data show CDR1 as SGDLS and CDR2 as YYNGEE. CDR3 length: 16 residues. Trimming cost V 4 bases and J 6 bases, with 20 bases left between them.